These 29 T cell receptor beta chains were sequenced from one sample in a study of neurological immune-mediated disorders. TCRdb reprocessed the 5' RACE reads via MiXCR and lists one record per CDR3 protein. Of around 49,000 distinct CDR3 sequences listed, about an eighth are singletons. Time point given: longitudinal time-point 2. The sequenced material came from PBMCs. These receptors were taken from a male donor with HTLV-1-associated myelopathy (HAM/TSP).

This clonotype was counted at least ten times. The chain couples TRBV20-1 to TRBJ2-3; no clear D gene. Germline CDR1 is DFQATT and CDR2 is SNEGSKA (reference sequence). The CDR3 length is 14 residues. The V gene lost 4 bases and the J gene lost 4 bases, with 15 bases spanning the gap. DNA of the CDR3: TGCAGTGCTAACGGAGCGATGGTCTCAGATACGCAGTATTTT. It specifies CSANGAMVSDTQYF.

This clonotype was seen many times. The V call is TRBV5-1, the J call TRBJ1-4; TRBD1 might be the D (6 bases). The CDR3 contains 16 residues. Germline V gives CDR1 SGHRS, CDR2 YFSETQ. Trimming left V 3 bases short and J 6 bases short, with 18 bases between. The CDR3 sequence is CASSWTPGAAYEKLFF. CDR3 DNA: TGCGCCAGCAGCTGGACCCCAGGGGCGGCCTATGAAAAACTGTTTTTT.

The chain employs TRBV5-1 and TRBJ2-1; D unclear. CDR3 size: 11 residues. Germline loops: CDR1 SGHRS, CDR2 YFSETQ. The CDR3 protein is CPRSFISEQFF. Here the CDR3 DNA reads TGCCCCCGCAGCTTCATTAGTGAGCAGTTCTTC.

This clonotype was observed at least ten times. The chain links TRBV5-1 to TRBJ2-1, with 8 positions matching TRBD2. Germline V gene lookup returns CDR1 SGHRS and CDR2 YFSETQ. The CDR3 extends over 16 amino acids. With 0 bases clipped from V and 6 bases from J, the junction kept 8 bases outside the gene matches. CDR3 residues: CASSLVGTSVPNEQFF. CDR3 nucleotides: TGCGCCAGCAGCTTGGTAGGGACTAGTGTTCCCAATGAGCAGTTCTTC.

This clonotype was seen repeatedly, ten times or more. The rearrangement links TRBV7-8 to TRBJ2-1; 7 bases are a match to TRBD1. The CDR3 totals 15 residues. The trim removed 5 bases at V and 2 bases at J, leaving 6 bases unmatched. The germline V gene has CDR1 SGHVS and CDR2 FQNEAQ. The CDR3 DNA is TGTGCCAGCAGCGACCGACAGGGCCCCTACAATGAGCAGTTCTTC. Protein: CASSDRQGPYNEQFF.

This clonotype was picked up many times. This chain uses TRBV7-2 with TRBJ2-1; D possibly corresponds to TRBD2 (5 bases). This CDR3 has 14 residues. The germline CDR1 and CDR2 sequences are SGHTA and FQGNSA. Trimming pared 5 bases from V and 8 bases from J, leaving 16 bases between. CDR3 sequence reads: CASSRRGFGDEQFF. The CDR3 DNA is TGTGCCAGCAGCCGGCGCGGGTTTGGCGATGAGCAGTTCTTC.

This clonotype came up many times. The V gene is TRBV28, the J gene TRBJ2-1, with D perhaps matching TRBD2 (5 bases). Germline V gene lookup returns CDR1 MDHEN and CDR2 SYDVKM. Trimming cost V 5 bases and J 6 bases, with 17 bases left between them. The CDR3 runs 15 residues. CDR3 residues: CASSPAGVVVNEQFF. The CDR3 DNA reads TGTGCCAGCAGTCCCGCCGGGGTAGTGGTCAATGAGCAGTTCTTC.

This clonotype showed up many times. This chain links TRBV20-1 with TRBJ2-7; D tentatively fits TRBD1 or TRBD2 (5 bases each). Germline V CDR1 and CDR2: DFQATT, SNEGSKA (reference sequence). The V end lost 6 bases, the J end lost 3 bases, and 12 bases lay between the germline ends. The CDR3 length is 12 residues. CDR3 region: CSAKRDVYEQYF. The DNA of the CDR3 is TGCAGTGCCAAGAGGGACGTCTACGAGCAGTACTTC.

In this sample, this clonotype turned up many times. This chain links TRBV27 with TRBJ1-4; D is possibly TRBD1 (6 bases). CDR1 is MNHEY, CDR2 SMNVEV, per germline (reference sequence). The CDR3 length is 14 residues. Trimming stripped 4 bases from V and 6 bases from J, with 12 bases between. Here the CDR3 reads CASSSQGRDEKLFF. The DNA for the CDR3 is TGTGCCAGCAGTTCACAGGGCCGAGATGAAAAACTGTTTTTT.

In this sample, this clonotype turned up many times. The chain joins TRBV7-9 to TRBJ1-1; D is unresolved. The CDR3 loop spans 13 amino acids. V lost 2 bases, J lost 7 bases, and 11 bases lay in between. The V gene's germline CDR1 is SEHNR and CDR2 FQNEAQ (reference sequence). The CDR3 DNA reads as TGTGCCAGCAGCTTAAACAGAGGCCTTGAAGCTTTCTTT. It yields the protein CASSLNRGLEAFF.

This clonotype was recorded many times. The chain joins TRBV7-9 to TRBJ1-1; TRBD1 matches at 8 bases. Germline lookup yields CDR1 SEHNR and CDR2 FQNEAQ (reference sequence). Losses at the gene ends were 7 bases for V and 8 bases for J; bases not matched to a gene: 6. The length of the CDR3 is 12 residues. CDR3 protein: CASTTGQGEAFF. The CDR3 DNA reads TGTGCCAGCACCACCGGACAGGGCGAAGCTTTCTTT.

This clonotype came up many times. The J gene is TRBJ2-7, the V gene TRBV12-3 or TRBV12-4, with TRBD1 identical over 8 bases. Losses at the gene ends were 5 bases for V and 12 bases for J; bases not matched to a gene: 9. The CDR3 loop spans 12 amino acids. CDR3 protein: CASSPRTGRLYF. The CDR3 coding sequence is TGTGCCAGCAGTCCAAGGACAGGGCGTCTGTACTTC.

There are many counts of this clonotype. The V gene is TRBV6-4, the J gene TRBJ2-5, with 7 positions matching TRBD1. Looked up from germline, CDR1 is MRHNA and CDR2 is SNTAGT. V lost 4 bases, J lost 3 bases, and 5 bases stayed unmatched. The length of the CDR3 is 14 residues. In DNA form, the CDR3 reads TGTGCCAGCAGTGTAGGGGGCGGCGAAGAGACCCAGTACTTC. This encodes CASSVGGGEETQYF.

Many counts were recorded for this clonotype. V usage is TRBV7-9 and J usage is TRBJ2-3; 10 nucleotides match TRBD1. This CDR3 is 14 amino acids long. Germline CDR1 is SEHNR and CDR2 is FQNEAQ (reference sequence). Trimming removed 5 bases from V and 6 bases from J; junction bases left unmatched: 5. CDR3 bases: TGTGCCAGCAGCCCACGGACAGGGGGGGATACGCAGTATTTT. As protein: CASSPRTGGDTQYF.

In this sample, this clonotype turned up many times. The CDR3 DNA reads TGTGCCAGCAGCAATAGGGTCGGAGCGAGGAACACTGAAGCTTTCTTT. Translating it yields CASSNRVGARNTEAFF. The chain carries TRBV11-3 and TRBJ1-1, with D unclear. Trimming left V 5 bases short and J 1 base short, with 17 bases between. CDR1 is SGHNT and CDR2 is YENEEA in the germline V gene. There are 16 residues in the CDR3.

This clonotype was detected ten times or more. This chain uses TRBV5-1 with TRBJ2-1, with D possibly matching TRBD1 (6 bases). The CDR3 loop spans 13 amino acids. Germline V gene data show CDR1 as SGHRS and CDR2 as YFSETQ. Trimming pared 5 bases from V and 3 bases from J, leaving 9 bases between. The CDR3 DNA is TGCGCCAGCAGGTCGGACAGCTACAATGAGCAGTTCTTC. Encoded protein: CASRSDSYNEQFF. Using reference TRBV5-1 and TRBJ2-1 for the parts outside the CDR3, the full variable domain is KAGVTQTPRYLIKTRGQQVTLSCSPISGHRSVSWYQQTPGQGLQFLFEYFSETQRNKGNFPGRFSGRQFSNSRSEMNVSTLELGDSALYLCASRSDSYNEQFFGPGTRLTVL.

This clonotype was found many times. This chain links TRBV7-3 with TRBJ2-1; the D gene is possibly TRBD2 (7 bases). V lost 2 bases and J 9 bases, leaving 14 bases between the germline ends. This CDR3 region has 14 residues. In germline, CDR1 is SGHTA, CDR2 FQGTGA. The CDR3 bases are TGTGCCAGCAGCTTATACGGGGGGCCCGGTGAGCAGTTCTTC. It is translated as CASSLYGGPGEQFF.

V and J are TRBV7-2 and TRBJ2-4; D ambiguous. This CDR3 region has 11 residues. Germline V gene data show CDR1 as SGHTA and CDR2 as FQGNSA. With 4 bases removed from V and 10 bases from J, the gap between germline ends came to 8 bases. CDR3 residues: CASSSRTIQYF. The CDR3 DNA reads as TGTGCCAGCAGCTCCCGGACGATTCAGTACTTC.

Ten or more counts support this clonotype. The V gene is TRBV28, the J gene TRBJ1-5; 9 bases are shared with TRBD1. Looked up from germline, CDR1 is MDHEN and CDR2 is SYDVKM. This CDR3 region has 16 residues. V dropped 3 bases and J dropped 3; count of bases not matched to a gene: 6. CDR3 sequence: CASSFLGQGPNQPQHF. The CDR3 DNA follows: TGTGCCAGCAGTTTTCTGGGACAGGGCCCCAATCAGCCCCAGCATTTT.

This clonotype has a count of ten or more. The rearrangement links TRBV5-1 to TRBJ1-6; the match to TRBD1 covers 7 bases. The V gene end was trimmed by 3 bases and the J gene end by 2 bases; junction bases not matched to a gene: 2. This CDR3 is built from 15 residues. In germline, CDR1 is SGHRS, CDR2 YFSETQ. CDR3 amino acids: CASSSTGTYNSPLHF. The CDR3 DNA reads TGCGCCAGCAGCTCGACAGGGACCTATAATTCACCCCTCCACTTT. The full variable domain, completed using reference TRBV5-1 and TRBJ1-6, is KAGVTQTPRYLIKTRGQQVTLSCSPISGHRSVSWYQQTPGQGLQFLFEYFSETQRNKGNFPGRFSGRQFSNSRSEMNVSTLELGDSALYLCASSSTGTYNSPLHFGNGTRLTVT.

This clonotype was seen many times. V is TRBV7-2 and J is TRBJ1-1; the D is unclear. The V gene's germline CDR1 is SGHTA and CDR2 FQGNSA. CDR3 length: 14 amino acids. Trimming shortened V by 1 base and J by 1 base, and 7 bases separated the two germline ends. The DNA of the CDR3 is TGTGCCAGCAGCTTAGGGCAGAGGAACACTGAAGCTTTCTTT. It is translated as CASSLGQRNTEAFF.

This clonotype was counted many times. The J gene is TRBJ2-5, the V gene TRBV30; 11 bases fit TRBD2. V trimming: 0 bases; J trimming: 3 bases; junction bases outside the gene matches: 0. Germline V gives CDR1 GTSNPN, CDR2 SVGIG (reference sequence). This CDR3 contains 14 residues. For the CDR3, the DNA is TGTGCCTGGAGTGTGACTAGCGGGGAAGAGACCCAGTACTTC. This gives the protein CAWSVTSGEETQYF.

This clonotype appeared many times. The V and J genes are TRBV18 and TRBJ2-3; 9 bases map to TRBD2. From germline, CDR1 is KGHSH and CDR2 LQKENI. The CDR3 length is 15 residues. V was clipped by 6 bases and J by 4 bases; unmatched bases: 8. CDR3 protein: CASSPAGGLADTQYF. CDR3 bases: TGTGCCAGCTCGCCCGCGGGGGGGCTCGCAGATACGCAGTATTTT. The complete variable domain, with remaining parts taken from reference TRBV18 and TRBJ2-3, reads NAGVMQNPRHLVRRRGQEARLRCSPMKGHSHVYWYRQLPEEGLKFMVYLQKENIIDESGMPKERFSAEFPKEGPSILRIQQVVRGDSAAYFCASSPAGGLADTQYFGPGTRLTVL.

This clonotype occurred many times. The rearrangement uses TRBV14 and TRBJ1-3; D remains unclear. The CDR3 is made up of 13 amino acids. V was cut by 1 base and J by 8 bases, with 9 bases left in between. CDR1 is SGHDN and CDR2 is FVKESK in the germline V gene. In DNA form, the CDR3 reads TGTGCCAGCAGCCAAGGGGATCGGGACACCATATATTTT. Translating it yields CASSQGDRDTIYF.

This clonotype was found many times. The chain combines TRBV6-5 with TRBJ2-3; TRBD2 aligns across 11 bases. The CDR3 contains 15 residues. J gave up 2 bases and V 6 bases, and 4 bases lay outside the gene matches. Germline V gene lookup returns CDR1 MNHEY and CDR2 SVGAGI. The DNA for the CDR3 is TGTGCCAGCAGCAAGACTAGCGGGATCACAGATACGCAGTATTTT. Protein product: CASSKTSGITDTQYF.

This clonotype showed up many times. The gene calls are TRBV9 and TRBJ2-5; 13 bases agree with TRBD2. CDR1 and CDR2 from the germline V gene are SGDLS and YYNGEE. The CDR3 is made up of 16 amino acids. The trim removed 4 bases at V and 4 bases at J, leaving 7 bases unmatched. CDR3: CASSPRTSGGGETQYF. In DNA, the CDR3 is TGTGCCAGCAGCCCCCGGACTAGCGGGGGCGGAGAGACCCAGTACTTC.

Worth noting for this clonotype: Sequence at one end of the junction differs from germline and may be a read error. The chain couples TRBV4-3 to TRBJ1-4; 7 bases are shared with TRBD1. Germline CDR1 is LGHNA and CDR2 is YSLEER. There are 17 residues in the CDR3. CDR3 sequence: CASSQAETGRISEKQFF. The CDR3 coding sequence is TGCGCCAGCAGCCAAGCCGAGACAGGGCGGATTAGTGAAAAACAGTTTTTT.

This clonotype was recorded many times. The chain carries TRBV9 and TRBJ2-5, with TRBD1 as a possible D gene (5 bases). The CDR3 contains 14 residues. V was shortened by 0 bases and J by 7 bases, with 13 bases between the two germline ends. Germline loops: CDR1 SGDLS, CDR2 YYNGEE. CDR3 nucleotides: TGTGCCAGCAGCGTAGACTCAGGGTTAGGGACCCAGTACTTC. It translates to CASSVDSGLGTQYF.

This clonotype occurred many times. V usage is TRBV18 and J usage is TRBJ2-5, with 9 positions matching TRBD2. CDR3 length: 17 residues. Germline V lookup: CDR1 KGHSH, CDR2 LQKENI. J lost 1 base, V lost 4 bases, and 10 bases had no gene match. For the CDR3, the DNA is TGTGCCAGCTCACAACTCCCCGGCGGGGGGGCCCAAGAGACCCAGTACTTC. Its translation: CASSQLPGGGAQETQYF.